The 6 T cell receptor beta chains presented below share a single source sample, sequenced in a study of shared clonotypes between healthy human individuals. The method was immunoSEQ multiplex PCR; TCRdb's version includes in-frame clones alone and lacks a portion of them. The sample holds about 820,000 clones; nearly 95% are singletons and the top ten take around 24%. Only CD45RO-negative cells positively selected for CCR7 counted as naive CD8 cells, so terminally differentiated effector memory CD45RA+ cells were excluded. The sample taken for sequencing was naive CD8+ T cells sorted from blood. These receptors were taken from a man aged 30 to 39 in good health.

The chain links TRBV10-3 to TRBJ1-5; D uncertain. The V and J ends lost 3 bases and 4 bases respectively, with 7 bases between them. Germline lookup yields CDR1 ENHRY and CDR2 SYGVKD. This CDR3 is built from 13 residues. The CDR3 DNA sequence: TGTGCCATCAGTGATTCGGGGAATCAGCCCCAGCATTTT. The encoded protein is CAISDSGNQPQHF.

Concerning this clone: Other DNA sequences in this sample translate to the same CDR3. The chain recombines TRBV29-1 with TRBJ2-7; 11 nucleotides line up with TRBD1. J lost 3 bases, V lost 3 bases, and 4 bases had no gene match. The CDR3 is 14 residues long. Germline V gene lookup returns CDR1 SQVTM and CDR2 ANQGSEA. The CDR3 loop reads CSVEGGTGGYEQYF. CDR3 sequence (DNA): TGCAGCGTTGAGGGAGGGACAGGGGGCTACGAGCAGTACTTC.

This clone was seen only once. The genes are TRBV5-6 and TRBJ2-3, with D possibly matching TRBD2 (5 bases). The CDR3 is 15 residues long. The V end lost 1 base, the J end lost 4 bases, and 13 bases lay between the germline ends. Germline CDR1 reads SGHDT; CDR2 reads YYEEEE. The CDR3 sequence is CASSLYVVEADTQYF. The CDR3 coding sequence is TGTGCCAGCAGCTTGTACGTAGTGGAGGCAGATACGCAGTATTTT.

This sequence joins TRBV28 and TRBJ1-2; D possibly corresponds to TRBD1 (5 bases). V shed 8 bases and J shed 3 bases, with 19 bases lying between them. Per the germline V gene, CDR1 is MDHEN and CDR2 is SYDVKM. CDR3 length equals 15 residues. CDR3 sequence (DNA): TGTGCCAGCTCCCTTTCGGCGGGGGGATACTATGGCTACACCTTC. Protein: CASSLSAGGYYGYTF.

CDR3 region: CASSEGGRYSLAEAFF. DNA for the CDR3: TGTGCCAGCAGTGAGGGAGGGAGATACTCTCTTGCTGAAGCTTTCTTT. The chain uses TRBV6-1 and TRBJ1-1; D gene ambiguous. Trimming removed 3 bases from V and 6 bases from J, with 20 bases in between. Germline-derived CDR1 and CDR2 are MNHNS and SASEGT. This CDR3 spans 16 amino acids.

CDR3: CASSLGSSSSYNEQFF. In DNA form, the CDR3 reads TGTGCCAGCAGCTTGGGTTCCTCTAGCTCCTACAATGAGCAGTTCTTC. This sequence joins TRBV7-3 and TRBJ2-1; D uncertain. V was cut by 3 bases and J by 0 bases, with 12 bases left in between. Germline values: CDR1 SGHTA, CDR2 FQGTGA. The CDR3 has 16 residues.